This T cell receptor (beta chain) was captured by sequencing in a study of metastatic and nonmetastatic thyroid tumors. Findings and limits, study-wide: Across blood and tumor, TCR beta diversity in malignant thyroid tumors was reportedly significantly higher than in benign nodules.

Every patient underwent thyroid surgery untreated. V lost 6 bases and J lost 2; bases outside the gene matches: 6. This CDR3 is built from 15 residues. The germline V gene encodes CDR1 MNHNS and CDR2 SASEGT. This clone is labeled medium-sized (0.01 to 0.1%). Its antigen is not known. TCRdb reprocessed the PCR reads using MiXCR. The sample lists about 21,000 clones, around 12% occurring once. What was sequenced was blood. The sequence came from a female donor with papillary thyroid cancer or a benign thyroid nodule (not recorded which). Some clones in this sample may be carry-over from other donors' samples. The J gene is TRBJ2-2, the V gene TRBV6-1, with TRBD1 matching 7 bases. CDR3 protein: CASRFGTENTGELFF. The CDR3 coding sequence is TGTGCCAGCAGGTTCGGGACAGAAAACACCGGGGAGCTGTTTTTT.